This entry describes one T cell receptor (beta chain). Its target is not known. Donors needed at least one pre-ART PBMC sample plus at least two post-ART samples. This sample is part of a study of long-term antiretroviral therapy in people with HIV. Findings and limits, study-wide: Pre-ART expanded TRB clones stayed dominant throughout, though often decreasing after ART. Comparison with controls showed narrower CDR3 length ranges in HIV repertoires.

The CDR3 loop spans 12 amino acids. V lost 0 bases and J lost 4, with 1 base in between. Germline values: CDR1 SGHVS, CDR2 FNYEAQ. Survey level was the resolution at which the v3.0 immunoSEQ assay ran. The sequencing target was about 35,000-55,000 T-cell genomes per sample. Profiled with immunoSEQ multiplex PCR; TCRdb holds only in-frame clones, not every one. The sample lists tens of thousands of clones; around 79% were seen once. The V and J genes are TRBV7-6 and TRBJ2-1; D not resolved. The clonotype comes from a man younger than 35 with HIV. This specimen consisted of unsorted PBMCs, obtained 0.6 years after starting antiretroviral therapy. CDR3 coding DNA: TGTGCCAGCAGCTTAGCGTACAATGAGCAGTTCTTC. It codes for CASSLAYNEQFF.